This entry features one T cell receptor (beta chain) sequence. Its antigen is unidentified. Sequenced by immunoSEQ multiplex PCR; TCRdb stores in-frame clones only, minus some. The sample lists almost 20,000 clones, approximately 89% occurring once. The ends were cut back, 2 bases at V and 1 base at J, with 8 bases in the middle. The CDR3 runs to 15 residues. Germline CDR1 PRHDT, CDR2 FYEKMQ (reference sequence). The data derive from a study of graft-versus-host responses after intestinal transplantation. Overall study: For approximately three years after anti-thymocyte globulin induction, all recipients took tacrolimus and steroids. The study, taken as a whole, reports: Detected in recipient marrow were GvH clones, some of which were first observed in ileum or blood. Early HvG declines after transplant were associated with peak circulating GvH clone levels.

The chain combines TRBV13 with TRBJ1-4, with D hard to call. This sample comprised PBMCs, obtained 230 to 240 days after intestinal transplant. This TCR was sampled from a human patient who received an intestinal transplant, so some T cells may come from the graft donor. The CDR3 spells CASSLTQGTNEKLFF. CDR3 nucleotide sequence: TGTGCCAGCAGCTTAACCCAAGGAACTAATGAAAAACTGTTTTTT.